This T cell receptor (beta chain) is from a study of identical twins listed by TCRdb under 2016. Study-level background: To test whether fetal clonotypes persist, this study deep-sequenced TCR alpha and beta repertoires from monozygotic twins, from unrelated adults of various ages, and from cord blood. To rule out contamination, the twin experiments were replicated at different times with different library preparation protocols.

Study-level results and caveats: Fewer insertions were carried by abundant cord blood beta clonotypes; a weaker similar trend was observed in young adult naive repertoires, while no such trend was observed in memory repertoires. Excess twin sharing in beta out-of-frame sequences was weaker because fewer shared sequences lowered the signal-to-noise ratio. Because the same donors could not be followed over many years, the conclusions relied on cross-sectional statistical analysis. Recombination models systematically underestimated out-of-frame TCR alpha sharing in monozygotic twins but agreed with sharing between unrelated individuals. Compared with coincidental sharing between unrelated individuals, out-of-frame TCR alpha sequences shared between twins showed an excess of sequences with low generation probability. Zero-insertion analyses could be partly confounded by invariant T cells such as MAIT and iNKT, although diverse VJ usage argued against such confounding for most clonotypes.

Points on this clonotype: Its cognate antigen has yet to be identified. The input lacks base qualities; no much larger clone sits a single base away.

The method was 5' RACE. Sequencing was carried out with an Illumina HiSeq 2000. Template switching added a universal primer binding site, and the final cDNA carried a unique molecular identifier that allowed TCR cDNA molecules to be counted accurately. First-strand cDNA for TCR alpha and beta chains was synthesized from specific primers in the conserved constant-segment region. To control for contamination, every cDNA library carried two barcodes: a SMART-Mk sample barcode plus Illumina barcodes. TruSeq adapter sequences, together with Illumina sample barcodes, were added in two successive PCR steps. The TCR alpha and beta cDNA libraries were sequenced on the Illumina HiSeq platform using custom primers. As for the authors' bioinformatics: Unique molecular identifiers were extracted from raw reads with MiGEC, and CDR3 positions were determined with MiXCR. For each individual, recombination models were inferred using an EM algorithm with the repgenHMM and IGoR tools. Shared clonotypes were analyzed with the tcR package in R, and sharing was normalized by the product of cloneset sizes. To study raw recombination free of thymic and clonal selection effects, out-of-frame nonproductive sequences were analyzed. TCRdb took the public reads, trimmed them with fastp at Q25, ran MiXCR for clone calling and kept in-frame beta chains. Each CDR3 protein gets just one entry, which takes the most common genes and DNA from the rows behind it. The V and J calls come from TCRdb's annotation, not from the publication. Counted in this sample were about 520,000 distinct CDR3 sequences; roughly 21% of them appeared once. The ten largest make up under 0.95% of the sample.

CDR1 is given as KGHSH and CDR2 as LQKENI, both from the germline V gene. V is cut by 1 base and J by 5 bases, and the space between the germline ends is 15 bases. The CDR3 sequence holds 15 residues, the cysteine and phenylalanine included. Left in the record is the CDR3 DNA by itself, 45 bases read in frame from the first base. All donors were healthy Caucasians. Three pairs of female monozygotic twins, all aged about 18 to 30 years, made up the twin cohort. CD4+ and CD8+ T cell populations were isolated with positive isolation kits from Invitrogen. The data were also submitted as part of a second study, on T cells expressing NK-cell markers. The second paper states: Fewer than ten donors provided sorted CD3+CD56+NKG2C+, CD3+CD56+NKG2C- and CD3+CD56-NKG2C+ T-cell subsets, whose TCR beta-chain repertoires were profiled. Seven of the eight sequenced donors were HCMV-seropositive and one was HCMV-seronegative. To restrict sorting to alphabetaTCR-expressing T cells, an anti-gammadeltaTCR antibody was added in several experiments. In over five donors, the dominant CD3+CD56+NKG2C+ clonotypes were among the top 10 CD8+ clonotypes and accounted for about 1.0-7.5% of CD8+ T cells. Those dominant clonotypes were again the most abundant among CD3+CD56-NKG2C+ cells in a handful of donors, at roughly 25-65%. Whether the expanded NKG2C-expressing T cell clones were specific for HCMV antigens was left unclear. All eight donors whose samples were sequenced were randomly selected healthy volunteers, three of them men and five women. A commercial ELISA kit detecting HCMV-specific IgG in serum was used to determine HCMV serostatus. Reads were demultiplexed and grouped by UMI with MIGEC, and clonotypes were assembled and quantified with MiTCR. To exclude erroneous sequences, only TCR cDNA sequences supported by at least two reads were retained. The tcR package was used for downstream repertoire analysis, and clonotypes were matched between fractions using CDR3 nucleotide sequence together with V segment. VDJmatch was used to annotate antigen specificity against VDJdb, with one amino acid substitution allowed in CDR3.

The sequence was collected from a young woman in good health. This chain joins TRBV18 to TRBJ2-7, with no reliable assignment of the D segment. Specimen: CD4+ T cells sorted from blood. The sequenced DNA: TGTGCCAGCTCACCACGGGGAATGTCAGGAAACGAGCAGTACTTC. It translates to CASSPRGMSGNEQYF.